This passage covers 21 T cell receptor beta chains from one sample sequenced in a study of identifying expanded T cells in peripheral blood. Assay: immunoSEQ multiplex PCR; the TCRdb copy retains only in-frame clones and omits some. The repertoire holds 90,000 to 100,000 clones, around 90% seen once, with about 6% in the top ten. Sample: blood. The origin of the receptors is a person aged 18 to 70 in good health.

About this clone itself: This same CDR3 is encoded by further DNA sequences in the sample. CDR3 region: CASSPGSNTEAFF. The CDR3, as DNA: TGTGCCAGCTCACCAGGTTCGAACACTGAAGCTTTCTTT. The chain is built from TRBV18 and TRBJ1-1; no definite D call. V was cut by 2 bases and J by 1 base, with 5 bases left in between. The CDR3 spans 13 residues. Per the germline V gene, CDR1 is KGHSH and CDR2 is LQKENI. The complete variable domain, with remaining parts taken from reference TRBV18 and TRBJ1-1, reads NAGVMQNPRHLVRRRGQEARLRCSPMKGHSHVYWYRQLPEEGLKFMVYLQKENIIDESGMPKERFSAEFPKEGPSILRIQQVVRGDSAAYFCASSPGSNTEAFFGQGTRLTVV.

The rearrangement links TRBV2 to TRBJ1-2, with D possibly being TRBD1 (5 bases). The germline gives CDR1 SNHLY, CDR2 FYNNEI. The CDR3 spans 13 residues. The V gene lost 6 bases and the J gene lost 2 bases, with 10 bases spanning the gap. CDR3: CASRTDRNYGYTF. The CDR3 DNA reads as TGTGCCAGCAGGACCGACAGAAACTATGGCTACACCTTC.

The genes are TRBV11-2 and TRBJ2-2; D gene ambiguous. This CDR3 has 13 residues. Germline CDR1 is SGHAT and CDR2 is FQNNGV. Between the trimmed V and J ends, which lost 1 base and 6 bases, there was a span of 6 bases. The CDR3 coding sequence is TGTGCCAGCAGCTTAGTTTCCGCCGGGGAGCTGTTTTTT. Translated: CASSLVSAGELFF. Combining the CDR3 with reference TRBV11-2 and TRBJ2-2 gives the whole variable domain EAGVAQSPRYKIIEKRQSVAFWCNPISGHATLYWYQQILGQGPKLLIQFQNNGVVDDSQLPKDRFSAERLKGVDSTLKIQPAKLEDSAVYLCASSLVSAGELFFGEGSRLTVL.

The chain uses TRBV16 and TRBJ1-1, with a tentative D call TRBD1 (6 bases). The CDR3 runs 13 residues. V was pared by 0 bases and J by 7 bases, with 9 bases between. Germline assignment: CDR1 KGHSY and CDR2 FQNENV. This CDR3 reads CASSQSGGGEAFF. The CDR3 nucleotides are TGTGCCAGCAGCCAATCAGGGGGAGGTGAAGCTTTCTTT.

V is TRBV15 and J is TRBJ1-2; D is unresolved. Germline V gives CDR1 LNHNV, CDR2 YYDKDF (reference sequence). With 2 bases removed from V and 6 bases from J, the gap between germline ends came to 13 bases. CDR3 length: 14 amino acids. This CDR3 is CATSRSWFSHGYTF. The CDR3 nucleotides read TGTGCCACCAGCAGATCGTGGTTCAGCCATGGCTACACCTTC.

This clone appeared a single time. In DNA, the CDR3 is TGCGCCAGCAGCCAAGGACAGGGCGGTACAGATACGCAGTATTTT. It encodes CASSQGQGGTDTQYF. The rearrangement uses TRBV5-1 and TRBJ2-3, with 8 bases aligning to TRBD1. Germline assignment: CDR1 SGHRS and CDR2 YFSETQ. After removal of 4 bases from V and 3 bases from J, the junction contained 7 bases not matched to a gene. The CDR3 consists of 15 residues.

The chain has TRBV7-3 and TRBJ2-5, with unresolved D. This CDR3 comprises 13 residues. The V gene lost 1 base and the J gene lost 2 bases, with 5 bases spanning the gap. Looked up from germline, CDR1 is SGHTA and CDR2 is FQGTGA. The CDR3 loop is CASSLIPQETQYF. The CDR3 coding sequence is TGTGCCAGCAGCTTAATCCCTCAAGAGACCCAGTACTTC.

The rearrangement uses TRBV7-3 and TRBJ2-3, with D perhaps matching TRBD2 (5 bases). Germline assignment: CDR1 SGHTA and CDR2 FQGTGA. Trimming stripped 5 bases from V and 6 bases from J, with 21 bases between. The CDR3 is made up of 16 amino acids. CDR3 coding DNA: TGTGCCAGCAGCCTCGGAGGTGGGTCCAAAGCCGATACGCAGTATTTT. Encoded protein: CASSLGGGSKADTQYF. Variable domain in full (rest from reference TRBV7-3 and TRBJ2-3): GAGVSQTPSNKVTEKGKYVELRCDPISGHTALYWYRQSLGQGPEFLIYFQGTGAADDSGLPNDRFFAVRPEGSVSTLKIQRTERGDSAVYLCASSLGGGSKADTQYFGPGTRLTVL.

This rearrangement joins TRBV5-4 to TRBJ2-2; 11 positions match TRBD2. With 3 bases clipped from V and 4 bases from J, the junction kept 8 bases outside the gene matches. The germline gives CDR1 SGHNT, CDR2 YYREEE (reference sequence). The CDR3 is made up of 17 amino acids. CDR3 in DNA: TGTGCCAGCAGCTCACCTATTACTAGCGGGGGCACCGGGGAGCTGTTTTTT. This codes for CASSSPITSGGTGELFF.

The rearrangement links TRBV7-8 to TRBJ1-1; possible D gene TRBD1, 5 bases. V was shortened by 5 bases and J by 4 bases, with 20 bases between the two germline ends. Germline CDR1 and CDR2: SGHVS and FQNEAQ. The CDR3 consists of 16 residues. The CDR3, as DNA: TGTGCCAGCAGCGTACCAGGGAGGGGCTGGGGCACTGAAGCTTTCTTT. Protein sequence: CASSVPGRGWGTEAFF. Combining the CDR3 with reference TRBV7-8 and TRBJ1-1 gives the whole variable domain GAGVSQSPRYKVAKRGQDVALRCDPISGHVSLFWYQQALGQGPEFLTYFQNEAQLDKSGLPSDRFFAERPEGSVSTLKIQRTQQEDSAVYLCASSVPGRGWGTEAFFGQGTRLTVV.

CDR3 bases: TGTGCCAGCAGTGAAGGTTGGGCTAACTATGGCTACACCTTC. Protein: CASSEGWANYGYTF. This chain connects TRBV2 to TRBJ1-2; D unclear. Germline lookup yields CDR1 SNHLY and CDR2 FYNNEI. Trimming left V 1 base short and J 0 bases short, with 6 bases between. This CDR3 has 14 amino acids.

The chain has TRBV5-1 and TRBJ1-3; 8 nucleotides match TRBD1. The ends lost 1 base at V and 6 bases at J; junction bases unmatched: 6. Looked up from germline, CDR1 is SGHRS and CDR2 is YFSETQ. The CDR3 loop spans 15 amino acids. CDR3 sequence: CASSLNAGGTNTIYF. The CDR3 DNA reads TGCGCCAGCAGCTTGAATGCAGGGGGCACAAACACCATATATTTT.

The chain couples TRBV6-1 to TRBJ2-5, with D tentatively TRBD1 (6 bases). Germline V gene sequence: CDR1 MNHNS, CDR2 SASEGT. The CDR3 is made up of 14 amino acids. V was pared by 5 bases and J by 1 base, with 11 bases between. The CDR3 is CASSWTAIQETQYF. The CDR3 DNA follows: TGTGCCAGCAGTTGGACAGCTATCCAAGAGACCCAGTACTTC.

The genes are TRBV5-1 and TRBJ1-1; 7 bases match TRBD1. V lost 4 bases, J lost 0 bases, and 9 bases stayed unmatched. Germline V gene lookup returns CDR1 SGHRS and CDR2 YFSETQ. The CDR3 spans 16 residues. This CDR3 is CASSQKYRGMNTEAFF. The CDR3, as DNA: TGCGCCAGCAGCCAAAAATACAGGGGTATGAACACTGAAGCTTTCTTT.

The chain has TRBV7-6 and TRBJ1-6; D might be TRBD1 (6 bases). The CDR3 has 15 amino acids. Trimming removed 6 bases at V and 6 bases at J, with 15 bases between. The germline CDR1 and CDR2 sequences are SGHVS and FNYEAQ. CDR3 sequence (DNA): TGTGCCAGCAGTCCCGGCCAGGGGCTTAATTCACCCCTCCACTTT. Amino acid sequence: CASSPGQGLNSPLHF.

The rearrangement joins TRBV28 to TRBJ1-4, with no clear D. V was pared by 4 bases and J by 6 bases, with 12 bases between. The CDR3 totals 14 residues. The V gene's germline CDR1 is MDHEN and CDR2 SYDVKM. CDR3 amino acids: CASSSGLLDEKLFF. As DNA, the CDR3 is TGTGCCAGCAGTTCGGGCCTTCTCGATGAAAAACTGTTTTTT. Drawing the rest from reference TRBV28 and TRBJ1-4, the complete variable domain is DVKVTQSSRYLVKRTGEKVFLECVQDMDHENMFWYRQDPGLGLRLIYFSYDVKMKEKGDIPEGYSVSREKKERFSLILESASTNQTSMYLCASSSGLLDEKLFFGSGTQLSVL.

The V and J genes are TRBV19 and TRBJ1-2; weak D call: TRBD1 (5 bases). The CDR3 length is 15 residues. Per germline, CDR1 LNHDA and CDR2 SQIVND (reference sequence). V lost 1 base and J 2 bases, leaving 11 bases between the germline ends. The CDR3: CASSIGDSSNYGYTF. The CDR3 DNA sequence: TGTGCCAGTAGTATAGGCGACAGCTCAAACTATGGCTACACCTTC.

This clone was observed a handful of times. The chain recombines TRBV13 with TRBJ1-3, with no clear D. The CDR3 consists of 15 residues. Germline V lookup: CDR1 PRHDT, CDR2 FYEKMQ (reference sequence). With 5 bases removed from V and 4 bases from J, the gap between germline ends came to 15 bases. The CDR3 loop is CASSGKMAIGNTIYF. The CDR3 DNA reads as TGTGCCAGCAGCGGGAAAATGGCAATCGGAAACACCATATATTTT.

The V gene is TRBV20-1, the J gene TRBJ1-2, with D perhaps matching TRBD1 (5 bases). The CDR3 is 11 amino acids. V was trimmed by 6 bases and J by 1 base, leaving 6 bases between them. Germline values: CDR1 DFQATT, CDR2 SNEGSKA (reference sequence). The CDR3 DNA reads TGCAGTGCCAGGGATAACTATGGCTACACCTTC. Translation: CSARDNYGYTF.

This chain links TRBV7-9 with TRBJ2-7; TRBD1 matches 8 bases. The CDR3 is made up of 14 amino acids. CDR1 and CDR2 (germline): SEHNR, FQNEAQ (reference sequence). V lost 5 bases and J lost 2; bases outside the gene matches: 5. Here the CDR3 DNA reads TGTGCCAGCAGCCCGACAGGGGTGCCCTACGAGCAGTACTTC. Encoded protein: CASSPTGVPYEQYF.

CDR3 amino acids: CSAAQMNTEAFF. The CDR3 coding sequence is TGCAGCGCCGCTCAGATGAACACTGAAGCTTTCTTT. This rearrangement joins TRBV29-1 to TRBJ1-1; D remains unclear. Germline V gives CDR1 SQVTM, CDR2 ANQGSEA. This CDR3 region has 12 residues. Trimming left V 7 bases short and J 0 bases short, with 9 bases between.